Presented here are 12 T cell receptor beta chains from one specimen sequenced in a study of shared clonotypes between healthy human individuals. Profiled with immunoSEQ multiplex PCR; TCRdb holds only in-frame clones, not every one. The sample has around 340,000 clones, 73% seen once. The specimen was memory CD4+ T cells sorted from blood. Stated subset: CD45RA-negative fraction. These receptors were taken from a man younger than 45 in good health.

CDR3 amino acids: CASSPGGLRTGELFF. The CDR3 DNA sequence: TGTGCCAGCAGCCCCGGGGGTCTAAGAACCGGGGAGCTGTTTTTT. V gene TRBV11-2 combines with J gene TRBJ2-2, with D perhaps TRBD2 (6 bases). Germline V CDR1 and CDR2: SGHAT, FQNNGV. The CDR3 contains 15 residues. The V end was cut by 5 bases, the J end by 5 bases, with 15 bases between.

The chain uses TRBV5-1 and TRBJ2-5; D might be TRBD1 (5 bases). The CDR3 has 14 amino acids. The germline V and J ends were trimmed by 0 bases and 3 bases, with 9 bases remaining between them. Germline V gives CDR1 SGHRS, CDR2 YFSETQ. The CDR3 reads CASSLGVTEETQYF. In nucleotides, the CDR3 is TGCGCCAGCAGCTTGGGGGTGACAGAAGAGACCCAGTACTTC.

This clone is a singleton in its sample. J is TRBJ2-5 and V is TRBV18; the D is unclear. Germline V gene data show CDR1 as KGHSH and CDR2 as LQKENI. This CDR3 has 14 amino acids. V lost 0 bases, J lost 4 bases, and 9 bases lay in between. CDR3 region: CASSPPSVPETQYF. The CDR3 region has the DNA TGTGCCAGCTCACCACCCTCAGTACCAGAGACCCAGTACTTC.

This chain connects TRBV11-2 to TRBJ1-1; 10 positions match TRBD1. V lost 5 bases, J lost 2 bases, and 11 bases stayed unmatched. The germline V gene has CDR1 SGHAT and CDR2 FQNNGV. The CDR3 loop spans 17 amino acids. The CDR3 coding sequence is TGTGCCAGCAGCCGAGCCCGGGACAGGGGACTTAACACTGAAGCTTTCTTT. Its translation: CASSRARDRGLNTEAFF.

V is TRBV28 and J is TRBJ1-2; the D is unclear. The V end lost 1 base, the J end lost 5 bases, and 5 bases lay between the germline ends. The CDR3 is 12 residues long. The germline V gene encodes CDR1 MDHEN and CDR2 SYDVKM. The chain's CDR3 is CASSLSGYGYTF. In nucleotides, the CDR3 is TGTGCCAGCAGTTTATCAGGATATGGCTACACCTTC.

This clone has only a few counts. The chain employs TRBV6-1 and TRBJ1-1, with D possibly being TRBD1 (6 bases). V lost 6 bases and J 10 bases, leaving 15 bases between the germline ends. The CDR3 consists of 12 residues. The germline gives CDR1 MNHNS, CDR2 SASEGT. The CDR3 DNA reads TGTGCCAGCAGCCTTAACAGGGATCGAGCTTTCTTT. It specifies CASSLNRDRAFF.

The chain uses TRBV11-2 and TRBJ2-3, with 9 bases fitting TRBD2. The CDR3 has 16 amino acids. V lost 1 base to trimming and J lost 5 bases; unmatched junction nucleotides: 7. CDR1 is SGHAT and CDR2 is FQNNGV in the germline V gene. CDR3 in DNA: TGTGCCAGCAGCTTAGGTCGCGGGAGGGCCAAAGATACGCAGTATTTT. Protein sequence: CASSLGRGRAKDTQYF.

This chain uses TRBV18 with TRBJ2-1, with 10 bases identical to TRBD2. The V and J ends lost 0 bases and 4 bases, in that order; junction bases with no gene match: 0. CDR1 KGHSH and CDR2 LQKENI come from the germline V gene. The CDR3 spans 15 residues. The CDR3 protein is CASSPPAGGYNEQFF. CDR3 nucleotides: TGTGCCAGCTCACCACCAGCGGGAGGGTACAATGAGCAGTTCTTC.

The chain employs TRBV25-1 and TRBJ2-5; TRBD2 matches at 10 bases. The last part of the DNA fits TRBJ2-7 better; the J call may be wrong. The CDR3 contains 18 residues. Germline V gives CDR1 MGHDK, CDR2 SYGVNS. CDR3 coding DNA: TGTGCCAGCAGTCGCTCTACCCTAACACTAGCGGGGCGCTACGAGCAGTACTTC. Encoded protein: CASSRSTLTLAGRYEQYF.

The V call is TRBV10-1, the J call TRBJ2-3, with a possible D match to TRBD1 (5 bases). The V gene's germline CDR1 is WNHNN and CDR2 SYGVQD (reference sequence). Trimming took off 8 bases at V and 4 bases at J, with 10 bases between the two ends. This CDR3 spans 12 amino acids. The CDR3 region has the DNA TGCGCCAGCCCCCAGGGCCCAGATACGCAGTATTTT. Protein: CASPQGPDTQYF.

The chain couples TRBV9 to TRBJ2-5, with TRBD1 matching over 10 bases. This CDR3 comprises 16 residues. V was clipped by 2 bases and J by 3 bases; unmatched bases: 7. CDR1 SGDLS and CDR2 YYNGEE come from the germline V gene. This CDR3 is CASSVSGTGAEETQYF. The CDR3, as DNA: TGTGCCAGCAGCGTCTCCGGGACAGGGGCAGAAGAGACCCAGTACTTC.

This sequence joins TRBV9 and TRBJ1-2; TRBD1 might be the D (6 bases). V lost 4 bases to trimming and J lost 7 bases, with 20 bases between them. The CDR3 totals 15 residues. The germline gives CDR1 SGDLS, CDR2 YYNGEE. The chain's CDR3 is CASSLSGAINGGYTF. In DNA form, the CDR3 reads TGTGCCAGCAGCTTGTCAGGGGCGATTAACGGTGGCTACACCTTC.